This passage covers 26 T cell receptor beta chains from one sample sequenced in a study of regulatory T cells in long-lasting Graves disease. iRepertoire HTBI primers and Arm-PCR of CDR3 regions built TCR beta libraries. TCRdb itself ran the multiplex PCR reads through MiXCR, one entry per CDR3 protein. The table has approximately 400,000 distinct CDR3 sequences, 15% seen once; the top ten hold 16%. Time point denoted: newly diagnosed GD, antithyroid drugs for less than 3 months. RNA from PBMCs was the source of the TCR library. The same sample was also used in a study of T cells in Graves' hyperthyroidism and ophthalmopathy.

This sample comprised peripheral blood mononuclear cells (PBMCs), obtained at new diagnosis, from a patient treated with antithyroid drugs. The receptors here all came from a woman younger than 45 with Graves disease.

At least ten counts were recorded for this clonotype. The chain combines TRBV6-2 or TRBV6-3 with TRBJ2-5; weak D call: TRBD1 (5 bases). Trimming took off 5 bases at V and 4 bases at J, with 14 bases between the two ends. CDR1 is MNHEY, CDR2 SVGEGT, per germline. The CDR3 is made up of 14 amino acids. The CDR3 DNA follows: TGTGCCAGCAGTGAAGAAATTAGGGGAGAGACCCAGTACTTC. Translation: CASSEEIRGETQYF.

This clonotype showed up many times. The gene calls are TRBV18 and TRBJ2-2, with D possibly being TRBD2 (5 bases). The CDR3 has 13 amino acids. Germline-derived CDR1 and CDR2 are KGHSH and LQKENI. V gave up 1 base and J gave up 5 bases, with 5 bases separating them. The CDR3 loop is CASSPRETGELFF. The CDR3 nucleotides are TGTGCCAGCTCACCACGGGAGACCGGGGAGCTGTTTTTT.

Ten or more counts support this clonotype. The DNA for the CDR3 is TGTGCCAGCAGCCCGACACAGGGGGCCCAAGAGACCCAGTACTTC. Residues: CASSPTQGAQETQYF. The chain carries TRBV7-6 and TRBJ2-5; 9 bases are a match to TRBD1. This CDR3 spans 15 amino acids. Germline V lookup: CDR1 SGHVS, CDR2 FNYEAQ. The V gene end was trimmed by 5 bases and the J gene end by 1 base; junction bases not matched to a gene: 5.

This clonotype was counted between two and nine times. Written as DNA, the CDR3 is TGCGCCAGCAGCTTGGCGGCGTCGACTAGCGGACTCACAGATACGCAGTATTTT. Its translation is CASSLAASTSGLTDTQYF. The chain joins TRBV5-1 to TRBJ2-3, with 9 bases lining up with TRBD2. This CDR3 comprises 18 residues. Germline CDR1 reads SGHRS; CDR2 reads YFSETQ. Trimming took 0 bases from V and 2 from J; bases not matched to a gene: 10.

CDR3 residues: CSVEGEVTYEQYF. The CDR3 DNA follows: TGCAGCGTTGAAGGGGAGGTTACCTACGAGCAGTACTTC. The genes are TRBV29-1 and TRBJ2-7; tentatively, D is TRBD2 (6 bases). Germline V gene sequence: CDR1 SQVTM, CDR2 ANQGSEA. V lost 1 base to trimming and J lost 2 bases, with 9 bases between them. CDR3 length: 13 amino acids.

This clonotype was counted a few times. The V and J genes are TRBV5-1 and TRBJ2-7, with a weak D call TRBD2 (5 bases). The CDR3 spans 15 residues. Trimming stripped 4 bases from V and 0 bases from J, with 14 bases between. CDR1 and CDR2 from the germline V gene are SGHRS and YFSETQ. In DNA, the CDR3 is TGCGCCAGCAGCGCCACCAGCGGTCCCTCCTACGAGCAGTACTTC. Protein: CASSATSGPSYEQYF.

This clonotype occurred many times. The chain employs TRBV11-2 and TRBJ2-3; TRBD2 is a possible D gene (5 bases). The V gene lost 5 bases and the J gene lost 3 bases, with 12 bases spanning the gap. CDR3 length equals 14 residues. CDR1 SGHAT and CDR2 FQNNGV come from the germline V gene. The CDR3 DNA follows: TGTGCCAGCAGCGGGAGACCCTTAACAGATACGCAGTATTTT. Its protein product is CASSGRPLTDTQYF.

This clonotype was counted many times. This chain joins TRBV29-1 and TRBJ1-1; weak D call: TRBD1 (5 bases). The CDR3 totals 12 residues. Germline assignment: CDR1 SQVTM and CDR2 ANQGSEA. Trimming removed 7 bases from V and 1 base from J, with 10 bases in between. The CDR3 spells CSARTRNTEAFF. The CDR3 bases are TGCAGCGCCAGGACAAGGAACACTGAAGCTTTCTTT.

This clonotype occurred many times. In DNA, the CDR3 is TGTGCCAGCAGACAGCGGACTAGCGGAACCTACGAGCAGTACTTC. It encodes CASRQRTSGTYEQYF. The chain is built from TRBV7-2 and TRBJ2-7; 10 positions match TRBD2. Germline V gives CDR1 SGHTA, CDR2 FQGNSA. The CDR3 sequence is 15 residues long. V was clipped by 6 bases and J by 2 bases; unmatched bases: 7.

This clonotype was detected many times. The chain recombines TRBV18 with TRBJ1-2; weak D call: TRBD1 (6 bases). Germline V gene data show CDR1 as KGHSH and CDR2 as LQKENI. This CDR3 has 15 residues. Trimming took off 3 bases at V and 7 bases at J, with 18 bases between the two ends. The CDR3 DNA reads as TGTGCCAGCTCACCCTTGACAGGAACCGCCTTTGGCTACACCTTC. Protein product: CASSPLTGTAFGYTF.

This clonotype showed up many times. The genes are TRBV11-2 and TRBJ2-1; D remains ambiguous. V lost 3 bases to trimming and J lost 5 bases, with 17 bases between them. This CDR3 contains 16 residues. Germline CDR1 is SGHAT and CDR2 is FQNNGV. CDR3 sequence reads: CASSFGVAVRDNEQFF. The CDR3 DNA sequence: TGTGCCAGCAGCTTTGGGGTCGCCGTTAGGGACAATGAGCAGTTCTTC. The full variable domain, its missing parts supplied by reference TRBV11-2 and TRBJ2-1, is EAGVAQSPRYKIIEKRQSVAFWCNPISGHATLYWYQQILGQGPKLLIQFQNNGVVDDSQLPKDRFSAERLKGVDSTLKIQPAKLEDSAVYLCASSFGVAVRDNEQFFGPGTRLTVL.

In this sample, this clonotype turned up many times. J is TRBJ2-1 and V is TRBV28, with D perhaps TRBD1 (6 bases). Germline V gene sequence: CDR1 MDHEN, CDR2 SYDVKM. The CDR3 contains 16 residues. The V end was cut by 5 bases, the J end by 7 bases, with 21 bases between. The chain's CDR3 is CASSPAAGVGENEQFF. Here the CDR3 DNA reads TGTGCCAGCAGTCCGGCCGCAGGGGTTGGTGAGAATGAGCAGTTCTTC.

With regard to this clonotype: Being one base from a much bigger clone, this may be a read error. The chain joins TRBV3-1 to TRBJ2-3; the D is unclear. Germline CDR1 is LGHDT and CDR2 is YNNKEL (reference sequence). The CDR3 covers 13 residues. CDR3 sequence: CASGQDAAGTQYF. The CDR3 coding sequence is TGTGCCAGCGGCCAAGATGCCGCCGGGACGCAGTATTTT.

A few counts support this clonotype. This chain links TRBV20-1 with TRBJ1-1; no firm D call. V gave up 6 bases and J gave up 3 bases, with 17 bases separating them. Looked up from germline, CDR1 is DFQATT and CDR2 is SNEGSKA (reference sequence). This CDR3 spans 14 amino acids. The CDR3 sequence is CSAGGWSRDTEAFF. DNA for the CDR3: TGCAGTGCCGGAGGGTGGTCGAGGGACACTGAAGCTTTCTTT.

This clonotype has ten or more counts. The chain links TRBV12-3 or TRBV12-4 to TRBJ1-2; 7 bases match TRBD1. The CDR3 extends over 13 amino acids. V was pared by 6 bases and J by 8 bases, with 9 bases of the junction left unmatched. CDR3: CASSPGQINGYTF. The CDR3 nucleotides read TGTGCCAGCAGCCCGGGACAGATTAACGGCTACACCTTC.

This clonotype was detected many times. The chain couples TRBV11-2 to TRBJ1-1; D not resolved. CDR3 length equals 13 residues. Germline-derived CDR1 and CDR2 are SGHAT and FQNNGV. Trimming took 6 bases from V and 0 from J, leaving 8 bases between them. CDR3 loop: CASRLGLNTEAFF. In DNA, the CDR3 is TGTGCCAGCAGGCTAGGGCTGAACACTGAAGCTTTCTTT.

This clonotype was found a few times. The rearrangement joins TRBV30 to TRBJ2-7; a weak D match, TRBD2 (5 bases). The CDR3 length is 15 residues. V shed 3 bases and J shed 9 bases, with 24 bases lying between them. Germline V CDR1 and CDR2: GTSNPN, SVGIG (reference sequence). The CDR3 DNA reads TGTGCCTGGAGACCCCTAGCACAGCCTCTGGGTGGGCAGTACTTC. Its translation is CAWRPLAQPLGGQYF.

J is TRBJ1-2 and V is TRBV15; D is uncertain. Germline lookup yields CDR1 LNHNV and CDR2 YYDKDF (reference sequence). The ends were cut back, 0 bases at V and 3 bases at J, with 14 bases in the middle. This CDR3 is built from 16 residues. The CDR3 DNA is TGTGCCACCAGCAGAGATCCGGCATCGAGGGACTATGGCTACACCTTC. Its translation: CATSRDPASRDYGYTF.

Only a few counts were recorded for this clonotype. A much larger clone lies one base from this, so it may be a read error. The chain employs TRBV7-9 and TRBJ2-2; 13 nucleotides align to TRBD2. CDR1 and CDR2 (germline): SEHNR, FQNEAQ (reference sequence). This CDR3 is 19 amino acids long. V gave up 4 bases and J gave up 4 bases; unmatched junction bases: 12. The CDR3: CASSSNPGTSGASTGELFF. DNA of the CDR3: TGTGCCAGCAGCTCAAACCCCGGGACTAGCGGGGCGAGCACCGGGGAGCTGTTTTTT.

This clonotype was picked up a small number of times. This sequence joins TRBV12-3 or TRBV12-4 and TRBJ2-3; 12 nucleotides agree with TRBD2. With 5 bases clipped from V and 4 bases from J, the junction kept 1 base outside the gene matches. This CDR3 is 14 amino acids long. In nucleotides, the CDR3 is TGTGCCAGCAGTCGACTAGCGGGAGCAGATACGCAGTATTTT. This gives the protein CASSRLAGADTQYF.

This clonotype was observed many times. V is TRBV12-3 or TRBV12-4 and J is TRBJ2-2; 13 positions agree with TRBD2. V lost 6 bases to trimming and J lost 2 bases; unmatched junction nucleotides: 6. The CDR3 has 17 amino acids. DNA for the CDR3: TGTGCCAGCAGCTCAAGACTAGCGGGAGGTAACACCGGGGAGCTGTTTTTT. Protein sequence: CASSSRLAGGNTGELFF.

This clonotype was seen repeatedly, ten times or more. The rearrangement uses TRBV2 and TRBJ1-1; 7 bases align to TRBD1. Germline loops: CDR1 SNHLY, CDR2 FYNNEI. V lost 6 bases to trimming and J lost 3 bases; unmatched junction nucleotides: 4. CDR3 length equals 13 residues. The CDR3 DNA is TGTGCCAGCAGCACAGGGGAGGACACTGAAGCTTTCTTT. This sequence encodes CASSTGEDTEAFF.

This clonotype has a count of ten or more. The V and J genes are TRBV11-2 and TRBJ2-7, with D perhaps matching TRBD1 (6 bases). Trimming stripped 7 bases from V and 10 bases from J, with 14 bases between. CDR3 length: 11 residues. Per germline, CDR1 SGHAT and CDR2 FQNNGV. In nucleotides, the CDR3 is TGTGCCAGCACCCAGGGGCGCAGACAGTACTTC. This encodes CASTQGRRQYF. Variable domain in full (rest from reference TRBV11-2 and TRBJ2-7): EAGVAQSPRYKIIEKRQSVAFWCNPISGHATLYWYQQILGQGPKLLIQFQNNGVVDDSQLPKDRFSAERLKGVDSTLKIQPAKLEDSAVYLCASTQGRRQYFGPGTRLTVT.

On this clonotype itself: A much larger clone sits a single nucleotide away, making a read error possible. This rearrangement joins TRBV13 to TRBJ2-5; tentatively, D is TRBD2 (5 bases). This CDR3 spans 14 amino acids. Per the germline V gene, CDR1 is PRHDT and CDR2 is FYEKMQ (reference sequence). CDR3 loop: CASSLRTLQESQYF. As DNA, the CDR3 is TGTGCCAGCAGCTTGCGGACTCTCCAAGAGTCCCAGTACTTC. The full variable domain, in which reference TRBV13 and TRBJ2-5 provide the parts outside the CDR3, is AAGVIQSPRHLIKEKRETATLKCYPIPRHDTVYWYQQGPGQDPQFLISFYEKMQSDKGSIPDRFSAQQFSDYHSELNMSSLELGDSALYFCASSLRTLQESQYFGPGTRLLVL.

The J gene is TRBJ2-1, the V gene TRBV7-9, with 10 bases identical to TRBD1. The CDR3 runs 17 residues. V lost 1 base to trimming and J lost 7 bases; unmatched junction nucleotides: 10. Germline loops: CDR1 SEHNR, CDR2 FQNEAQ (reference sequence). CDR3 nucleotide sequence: TGTGCCAGCAGCTTAGGTCTGTCGGACAGGGGGTCGAATGAGCAGTTCTTC. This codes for CASSLGLSDRGSNEQFF. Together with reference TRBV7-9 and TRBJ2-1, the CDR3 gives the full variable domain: DTGVSQNPRHKITKRGQNVTFRCDPISEHNRLYWYRQTLGQGPEFLTYFQNEAQLEKSRLLSDRFSAERPKGSFSTLEIQRTEQGDSAMYLCASSLGLSDRGSNEQFFGPGTRLTVL.

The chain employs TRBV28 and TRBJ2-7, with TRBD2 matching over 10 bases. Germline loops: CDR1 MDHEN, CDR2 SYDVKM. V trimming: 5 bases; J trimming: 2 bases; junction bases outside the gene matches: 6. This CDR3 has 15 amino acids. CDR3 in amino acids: CASSLLAGEPYEQYF. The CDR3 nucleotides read TGTGCCAGCAGTCTTCTAGCGGGAGAGCCCTACGAGCAGTACTTC.